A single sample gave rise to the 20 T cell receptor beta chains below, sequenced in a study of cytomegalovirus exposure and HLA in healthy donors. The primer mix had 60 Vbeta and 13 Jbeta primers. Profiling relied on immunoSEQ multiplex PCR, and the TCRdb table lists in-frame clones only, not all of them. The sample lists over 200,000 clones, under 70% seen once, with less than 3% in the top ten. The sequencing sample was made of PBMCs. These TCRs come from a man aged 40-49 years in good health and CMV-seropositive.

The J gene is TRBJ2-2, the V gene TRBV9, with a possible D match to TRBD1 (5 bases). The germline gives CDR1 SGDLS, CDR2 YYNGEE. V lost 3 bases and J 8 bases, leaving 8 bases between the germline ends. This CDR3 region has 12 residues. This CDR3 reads CASSAPGGELFF. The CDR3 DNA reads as TGTGCCAGCAGCGCCCCAGGGGGGGAGCTGTTTTTT.

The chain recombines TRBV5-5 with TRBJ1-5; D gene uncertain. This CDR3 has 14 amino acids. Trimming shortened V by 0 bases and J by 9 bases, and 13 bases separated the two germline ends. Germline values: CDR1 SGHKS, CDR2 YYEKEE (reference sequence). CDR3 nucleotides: TGTGCCAGCAGCTTGGAGGCTGCCGGAGCGCCCCAGCATTTT. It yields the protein CASSLEAAGAPQHF.

The CDR3 loop is CASSPAGNTDTQYF. CDR3 bases: TGCGCCAGCAGCCCGGCGGGGAACACAGATACGCAGTATTTT. This chain joins TRBV5-1 and TRBJ2-3; possible D gene TRBD2, 6 bases. The germline gives CDR1 SGHRS, CDR2 YFSETQ. V was clipped by 4 bases and J by 2 bases, with 11 bases between them. This CDR3 has 14 amino acids.

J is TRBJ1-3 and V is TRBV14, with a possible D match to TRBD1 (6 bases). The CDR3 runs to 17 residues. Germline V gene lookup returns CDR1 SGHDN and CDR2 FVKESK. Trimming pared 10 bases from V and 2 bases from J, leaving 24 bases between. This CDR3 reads CATPGGGPIKAGNTIYF. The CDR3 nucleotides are TGTGCCACCCCGGGGGGGGGCCCGATCAAAGCTGGAAACACCATATATTTT.

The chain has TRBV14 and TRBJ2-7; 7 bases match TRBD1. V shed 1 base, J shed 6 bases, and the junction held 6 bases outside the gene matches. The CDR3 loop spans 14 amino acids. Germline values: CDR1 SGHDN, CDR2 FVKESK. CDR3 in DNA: TGTGCCAGCAGCCAAGGCAGGGGGTTAAGCGAGCAGTACTTC. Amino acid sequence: CASSQGRGLSEQYF.

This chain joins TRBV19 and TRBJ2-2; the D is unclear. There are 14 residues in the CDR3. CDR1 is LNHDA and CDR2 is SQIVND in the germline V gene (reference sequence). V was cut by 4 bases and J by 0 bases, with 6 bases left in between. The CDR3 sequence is CASSRSSNTGELFF. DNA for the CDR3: TGTGCCAGTAGTAGAAGCTCGAACACCGGGGAGCTGTTTTTT.

The CDR3 protein is CASSPAASTDTQYF. The CDR3 DNA reads TGCGCCAGCAGCCCAGCGGCTAGCACAGATACGCAGTATTTT. V and J are TRBV5-1 and TRBJ2-3; D possibly corresponds to TRBD2 (5 bases). V was clipped by 4 bases and J by 0 bases, with 9 bases between them. This CDR3 comprises 14 residues. The germline gives CDR1 SGHRS, CDR2 YFSETQ.

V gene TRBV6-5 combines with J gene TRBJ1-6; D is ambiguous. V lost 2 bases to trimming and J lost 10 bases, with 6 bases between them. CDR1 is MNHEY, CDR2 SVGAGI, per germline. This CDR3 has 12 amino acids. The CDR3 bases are TGTGCCAGCAGTTACCGAGGCTCACCCCTCCACTTT. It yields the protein CASSYRGSPLHF.

Here the CDR3 DNA reads TGCGCCAGCAAAATAGTAGACAGGAACTCCTACGAGCAGTACTTC. Protein product: CASKIVDRNSYEQYF. The chain combines TRBV4-1 with TRBJ2-7; D may be TRBD1 (6 bases). Germline CDR1 and CDR2: MGHRA and YSYEKL. The CDR3 has 15 residues. V lost 7 bases, J lost 0 bases, and 16 bases lay in between.

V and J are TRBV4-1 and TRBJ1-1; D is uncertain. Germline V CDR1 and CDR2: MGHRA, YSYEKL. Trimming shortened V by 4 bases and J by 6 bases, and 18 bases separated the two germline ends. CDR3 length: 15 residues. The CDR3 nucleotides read TGCGCCAGCAGCCTCGAGCCTCATCTCCTCGCTGAAGCTTTCTTT. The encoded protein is CASSLEPHLLAEAFF.

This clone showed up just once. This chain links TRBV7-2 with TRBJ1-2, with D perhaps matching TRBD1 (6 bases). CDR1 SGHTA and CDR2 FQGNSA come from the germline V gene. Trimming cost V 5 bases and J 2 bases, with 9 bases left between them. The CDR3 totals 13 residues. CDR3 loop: CASSPGTNYGYTF. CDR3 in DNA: TGTGCCAGCAGCCCCGGGACAAACTATGGCTACACCTTC. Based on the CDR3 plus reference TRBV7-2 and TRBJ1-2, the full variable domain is GAGVSQSPSNKVTEKGKDVELRCDPISGHTALYWYRQSLGQGLEFLIYFQGNSAPDKSGLPSDRFSAERTGGSVSTLTIQRTQQEDSAVYLCASSPGTNYGYTFGSGTRLTVV.

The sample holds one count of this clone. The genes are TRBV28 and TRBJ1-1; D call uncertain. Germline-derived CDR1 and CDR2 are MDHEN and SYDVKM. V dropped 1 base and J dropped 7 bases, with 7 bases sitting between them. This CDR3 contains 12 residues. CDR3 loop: CASSLYSYEAFF. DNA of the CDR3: TGTGCCAGCAGTTTATACAGCTATGAAGCTTTCTTT.

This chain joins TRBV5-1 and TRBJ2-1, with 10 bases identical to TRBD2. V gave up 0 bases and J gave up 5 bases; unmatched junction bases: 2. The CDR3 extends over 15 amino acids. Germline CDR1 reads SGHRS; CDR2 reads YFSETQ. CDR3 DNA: TGCGCCAGCAGCTTGGGAGCGGGGGGGAACAATGAGCAGTTCTTC. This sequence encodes CASSLGAGGNNEQFF.

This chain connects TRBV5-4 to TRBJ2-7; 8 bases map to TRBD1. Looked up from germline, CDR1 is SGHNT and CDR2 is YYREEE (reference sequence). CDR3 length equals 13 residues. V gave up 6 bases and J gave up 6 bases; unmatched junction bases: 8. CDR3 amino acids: CASTRTGQSEQYF. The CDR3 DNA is TGTGCCAGCACCCGGACAGGGCAGAGCGAGCAGTACTTC.

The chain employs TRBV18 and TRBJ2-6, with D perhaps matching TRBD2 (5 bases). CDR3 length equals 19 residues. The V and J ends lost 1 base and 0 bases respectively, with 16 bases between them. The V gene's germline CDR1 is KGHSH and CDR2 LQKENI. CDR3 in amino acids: CASSPLTGSSRSGANVLTF. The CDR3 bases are TGTGCCAGCTCACCACTTACGGGATCTAGCCGCTCTGGGGCCAACGTCCTGACTTTC.

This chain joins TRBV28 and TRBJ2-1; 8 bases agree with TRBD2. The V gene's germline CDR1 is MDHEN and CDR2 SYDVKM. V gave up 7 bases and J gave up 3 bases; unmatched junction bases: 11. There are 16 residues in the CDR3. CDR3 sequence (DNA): TGTGCCAGCACCCCTTTGAGCGGGGGCAGCTACAATGAGCAGTTCTTC. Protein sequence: CASTPLSGGSYNEQFF.

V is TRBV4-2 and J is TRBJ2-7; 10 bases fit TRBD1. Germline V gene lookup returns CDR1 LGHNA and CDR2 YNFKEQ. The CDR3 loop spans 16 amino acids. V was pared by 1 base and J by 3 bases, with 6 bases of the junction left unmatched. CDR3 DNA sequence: TGTGCCAGCAGCCAAGTAGGGCGGACAGGGGGCTACGAGCAGTACTTC. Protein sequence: CASSQVGRTGGYEQYF.

The CDR3 loop is CASSEVGGGYEQFF. CDR3 nucleotides: TGTGCCAGCAGTGAAGTTGGGGGCGGGTATGAGCAGTTCTTC. J is TRBJ2-1 and V is TRBV2, with D perhaps TRBD1 (6 bases). The CDR3 is 14 amino acids. CDR1 and CDR2 from the germline V gene are SNHLY and FYNNEI. The germline V and J ends were trimmed by 1 base and 8 bases, with 12 bases remaining between them. Looking up the rest from reference TRBV2 and TRBJ2-1 gives the full variable domain: EPEVTQTPSHQVTQMGQEVILRCVPISNHLYFYWYRQILGQKVEFLVSFYNNEISEKSEIFDDQFSVERPDGSNFTLKIRSTKLEDSAMYFCASSEVGGGYEQFFGPGTRLTVL.

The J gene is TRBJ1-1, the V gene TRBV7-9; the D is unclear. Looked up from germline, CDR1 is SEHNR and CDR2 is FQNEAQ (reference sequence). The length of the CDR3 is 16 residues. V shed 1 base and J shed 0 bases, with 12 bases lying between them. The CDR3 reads CASSLVGGQMNTEAFF. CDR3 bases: TGTGCCAGCAGCTTAGTAGGCGGGCAGATGAACACTGAAGCTTTCTTT.

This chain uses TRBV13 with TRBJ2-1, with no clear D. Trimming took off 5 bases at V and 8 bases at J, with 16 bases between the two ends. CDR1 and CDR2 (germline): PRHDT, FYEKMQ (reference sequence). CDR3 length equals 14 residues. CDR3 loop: CASSPVVALDEQFF. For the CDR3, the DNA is TGTGCCAGCAGCCCTGTAGTAGCCCTAGATGAGCAGTTCTTC.